One sample yielded the 28 T cell receptor beta chains listed below, sequenced in a study of shared clonotypes between healthy human individuals. Sequencing used immunoSEQ multiplex PCR; TCRdb keeps in-frame clones, though not all of them. The sample lists 1,500,000 or so clones, roughly 96% seen once, with approximately 1.1% in the top ten. Material: naive CD4+ T cells sorted from blood. Described subset: CD45RA+ positively selected. Source of these receptors: a man aged 30-40 years in good health.

V gene TRBV19 combines with J gene TRBJ1-1; unclear D gene. This CDR3 comprises 14 residues. Germline-derived CDR1 and CDR2 are LNHDA and SQIVND (reference sequence). The ends were cut back, 5 bases at V and 5 bases at J, with 15 bases in the middle. CDR3 residues: CASSVRQARTEAFF. The CDR3 region has the DNA TGTGCCAGTAGTGTGAGGCAGGCGAGAACTGAAGCTTTCTTT.

This chain connects TRBV18 to TRBJ2-2; a possible D gene is TRBD2 (6 bases). The CDR3 totals 18 residues. V was clipped by 3 bases and J by 6 bases, with 23 bases between them. Germline lookup yields CDR1 KGHSH and CDR2 LQKENI. CDR3 nucleotides: TGTGCCAGCTCACCGAAAAAACTCGGAGGGAGAGGGGCCGGGGAGCTGTTTTTT. It translates to CASSPKKLGGRGAGELFF. The entire variable domain, with the rest obtained from reference TRBV18 and TRBJ2-2, is as follows: NAGVMQNPRHLVRRRGQEARLRCSPMKGHSHVYWYRQLPEEGLKFMVYLQKENIIDESGMPKERFSAEFPKEGPSILRIQQVVRGDSAAYFCASSPKKLGGRGAGELFFGEGSRLTVL.

The CDR3 spells CASSLEGQGANTIYF. The CDR3 nucleotides read TGTGCCAGCAGCTTAGAGGGACAGGGGGCGAACACCATATATTTT. This chain links TRBV7-2 with TRBJ1-3; the match to TRBD1 covers 12 bases. V lost 1 base to trimming and J lost 7 bases; unmatched junction nucleotides: 2. The CDR3 consists of 15 residues. The germline V gene has CDR1 SGHTA and CDR2 FQGNSA.

This chain joins TRBV5-8 and TRBJ1-5; D remains ambiguous. The CDR3 sequence is 15 residues long. V shed 3 bases and J shed 5 bases, with 15 bases lying between them. Germline V gene sequence: CDR1 SGHTS, CDR2 YDEGEE. The CDR3 nucleotides are TGTGCCAGCAGCTCAGATCAAAAGAGGGATCAGCCCCAGCATTTT. This encodes CASSSDQKRDQPQHF.

This clone was counted once. The identical CDR3 is also encoded by other nucleotide sequences in the sample. The V call is TRBV30, the J call TRBJ1-5; no reliable D call. Germline V gene data show CDR1 as GTSNPN and CDR2 as SVGIG (reference sequence). With 0 bases removed from V and 2 bases from J, the gap between germline ends came to 5 bases. The CDR3 length is 13 residues. The CDR3 region has the DNA TGTGCCTGGAGTGTACGGGGCAATCAGCCCCAGCATTTT. Translated: CAWSVRGNQPQHF.

As to this clone: Germline is not matched at one junction end, which may reflect a read error. This chain connects TRBV9 to TRBJ2-3; a weak D match, TRBD1 (5 bases). The CDR3 totals 15 residues. The germline V gene has CDR1 SGDLS and CDR2 YYNGEE. The CDR3 DNA reads as TGTGCCAGCAGCGTAGACTTAGGATCGACAGCTACGCAGTATTTT. This codes for CASSVDLGSTATQYF.

This chain links TRBV27 with TRBJ1-1, with 11 bases that match TRBD1. The CDR3 extends over 15 amino acids. Germline assignment: CDR1 MNHEY and CDR2 SMNVEV (reference sequence). Trimming removed 3 bases from V and 5 bases from J; junction bases left unmatched: 5. The CDR3 region is CASSFSGQGETEAFF. The CDR3 nucleotides are TGTGCCAGCAGTTTTTCGGGACAGGGGGAGACTGAAGCTTTCTTT.

The chain joins TRBV7-2 to TRBJ1-1, with no clear D. Germline CDR1 reads SGHTA; CDR2 reads FQGNSA. The CDR3 runs to 13 residues. V was clipped by 5 bases and J by 1 base, with 8 bases between them. The CDR3 sequence is CASSPGSNTEAFF. CDR3 bases: TGTGCCAGCAGCCCCGGGTCGAACACTGAAGCTTTCTTT.

This rearrangement joins TRBV19 to TRBJ2-1, with 8 bases fitting TRBD2. The CDR3 totals 15 residues. Trimming at V came to 7 bases and at J to 2 bases, leaving 7 bases not matched to a gene. Germline CDR1 and CDR2: LNHDA and SQIVND (reference sequence). CDR3 region: CASNPGGGTYNEQFF. In DNA, the CDR3 is TGTGCCAGTAACCCCGGGGGGGGGACCTACAATGAGCAGTTCTTC.

CDR3 protein: CASSLGGQGPYEQYF. CDR3 in DNA: TGTGCCAGCAGCTTGGGCGGACAGGGTCCCTACGAGCAGTACTTC. The chain has TRBV5-5 and TRBJ2-7, with TRBD1 matching 8 bases. J was trimmed by 2 bases and V by 0 bases; bases with no gene match: 4. This CDR3 spans 15 amino acids. Germline V gene data show CDR1 as SGHKS and CDR2 as YYEKEE (reference sequence).

This clone was recorded once. This sequence joins TRBV27 and TRBJ2-1; possible D gene TRBD2, 6 bases. The CDR3 sequence is 17 residues long. Trimming pared 0 bases from V and 0 bases from J, leaving 12 bases between. Germline values: CDR1 MNHEY, CDR2 SMNVEV (reference sequence). CDR3 DNA: TGTGCCAGCAGTTTATCGATTTTCGGGAGCTCCTACAATGAGCAGTTCTTC. This gives the protein CASSLSIFGSSYNEQFF.

The rearrangement links TRBV20-1 to TRBJ2-3; no reliable D call. Looked up from germline, CDR1 is DFQATT and CDR2 is SNEGSKA (reference sequence). There are 10 residues in the CDR3. The CDR3 reads CRVESDTQYF. DNA of the CDR3: TGCAGGGTTGAAAGTGATACGCAGTATTTT.

This chain joins TRBV11-2 and TRBJ2-2; 11 bases fit TRBD2. Germline CDR1 and CDR2: SGHAT and FQNNGV. The CDR3 covers 17 residues. The V gene end was trimmed by 3 bases and the J gene end by 6 bases; junction bases not matched to a gene: 9. The CDR3 loop reads CASSLPVAGGPAGELFF. The DNA of the CDR3 is TGTGCCAGCAGCTTGCCCGTAGCGGGAGGGCCGGCCGGGGAGCTGTTTTTT.

The chain uses TRBV5-1 and TRBJ2-7, with 8 bases aligning to TRBD1. Germline V gives CDR1 SGHRS, CDR2 YFSETQ. CDR3 size: 17 residues. The V segment lost 1 base and the J segment 6 bases; nucleotides outside the gene matches: 15. The CDR3 sequence: CASSLFTTAGQGGEQYF. CDR3 in DNA: TGCGCCAGCAGCTTGTTCACCACCGCCGGACAGGGAGGCGAGCAGTACTTC.

This rearrangement joins TRBV30 to TRBJ1-1; D uncertain. The CDR3 has 13 amino acids. CDR1 GTSNPN and CDR2 SVGIG come from the germline V gene (reference sequence). Deletions cut 0 bases from V and 5 bases from J, with 10 bases between. CDR3 bases: TGTGCCTGGAGTGTAAGGAGGGAAACTGAAGCTTTCTTT. Its translation: CAWSVRRETEAFF.

The genes are TRBV25-1 and TRBJ1-1; D is undetermined. V gave up 4 bases and J gave up 4 bases, with 19 bases separating them. From germline, CDR1 is MGHDK and CDR2 SYGVNS. This CDR3 contains 16 residues. CDR3 in amino acids: CASSVAAHRKATEAFF. CDR3 DNA sequence: TGTGCCAGCAGTGTAGCGGCACATAGGAAGGCCACTGAAGCTTTCTTT.

The J gene is TRBJ2-5, the V gene TRBV6-1; D not certain. The CDR3 loop spans 13 amino acids. CDR1 is MNHNS and CDR2 is SASEGT in the germline V gene. V was cut by 8 bases and J by 1 base, with 11 bases left in between. The CDR3 DNA reads as TGTGCCAGCGTGAGGATGGGCCAAGAGACCCAGTACTTC. Translated, it gives CASVRMGQETQYF.

This chain's CDR3 is CASSSSRTSSYIQETQYF. In DNA, the CDR3 is TGTGCCAGCAGCTCGAGTAGGACTAGCTCTTACATACAAGAGACCCAGTACTTC. V usage is TRBV11-2 and J usage is TRBJ2-5; 8 bases align to TRBD2. The CDR3 contains 18 residues. The ends lost 4 bases at V and 2 bases at J; junction bases unmatched: 15. Looked up from germline, CDR1 is SGHAT and CDR2 is FQNNGV.

The genes are TRBV18 and TRBJ2-6; 11 bases line up with TRBD1. V gave up 6 bases and J gave up 2 bases; unmatched junction bases: 12. The length of the CDR3 is 19 residues. Germline CDR1 and CDR2: KGHSH and LQKENI. The CDR3: CASSPSRRDRGTGANVLTF. Here the CDR3 DNA reads TGTGCCAGCTCTCCCAGCCGTAGGGACAGGGGGACTGGGGCCAACGTCCTGACTTTC.

This clone was found once. J is TRBJ2-5 and V is TRBV28; D is undetermined. V lost 2 bases, J lost 0 bases, and 4 bases lay in between. This CDR3 has 13 amino acids. Per germline, CDR1 MDHEN and CDR2 SYDVKM. CDR3 in DNA: TGTGCCAGCAGTTTAGCGTACCAAGAGACCCAGTACTTC. Translated, it gives CASSLAYQETQYF.

In this sample, this clone turned up once. The chain is built from TRBV19 and TRBJ1-4, with 10 bases lining up with TRBD1. The J segment lost 0 bases and the V segment lost 5 bases, leaving 21 bases of the junction unmatched. Per the germline V gene, CDR1 is LNHDA and CDR2 is SQIVND (reference sequence). The CDR3 totals 22 residues. The CDR3 sequence is CASSLRGTGVIDARATNEKLFF. CDR3 DNA sequence: TGTGCCAGTAGTCTTCGGGGGACAGGGGTTATCGACGCACGCGCAACTAATGAAAAACTGTTTTTT. Variable domain in full (rest from reference TRBV19 and TRBJ1-4): DGGITQSPKYLFRKEGQNVTLSCEQNLNHDAMYWYRQDPGQGLRLIYYSQIVNDFQKGDIAEGYSVSREKKESFPLTVTSAQKNPTAFYLCASSLRGTGVIDARATNEKLFFGSGTQLSVL.

The genes are TRBV28 and TRBJ1-2; TRBD1 matches 9 bases. This CDR3 spans 15 amino acids. Germline V gives CDR1 MDHEN, CDR2 SYDVKM. V dropped 7 bases and J dropped 7; count of bases not matched to a gene: 13. In DNA, the CDR3 is TGTGCCAGCACGTCTGGAACGGGACAGGGTAGTGGCTACACCTTC. Translated: CASTSGTGQGSGYTF.

The chain combines TRBV28 with TRBJ2-7; a weak D match, TRBD2 (5 bases). V was clipped by 5 bases and J by 1 base, with 15 bases between them. Germline CDR1 and CDR2: MDHEN and SYDVKM. The CDR3 is made up of 15 amino acids. CDR3 sequence reads: CASSPSEARSYEQYF. Written as DNA, the CDR3 is TGTGCCAGCAGTCCGTCGGAGGCTAGGTCCTACGAGCAGTACTTC. The variable domain in full, completed from reference TRBV28 and TRBJ2-7, reads DVKVTQSSRYLVKRTGEKVFLECVQDMDHENMFWYRQDPGLGLRLIYFSYDVKMKEKGDIPEGYSVSREKKERFSLILESASTNQTSMYLCASSPSEARSYEQYFGPGTRLTVT.

Only one count was recorded for this clone. This sequence joins TRBV6-1 and TRBJ2-5; D ambiguous. Germline CDR1 and CDR2: MNHNS and SASEGT. V lost 5 bases and J lost 7, with 8 bases in between. CDR3 length: 11 residues. The CDR3 coding sequence is TGTGCCAGCAGTTACACTGGGACCCAGTACTTC. This codes for CASSYTGTQYF.

The V and J genes are TRBV14 and TRBJ2-3, with 7 bases fitting TRBD2. Trimming cost V 2 bases and J 4 bases; bases outside gene matches: 12. The CDR3 contains 17 residues. Germline V gene sequence: CDR1 SGHDN, CDR2 FVKESK. The CDR3 spells CASSQMLPGLLADTQYF. Here the CDR3 DNA reads TGTGCCAGCAGCCAAATGCTCCCGGGACTACTCGCAGATACGCAGTATTTT. Combining the CDR3 with reference TRBV14 and TRBJ2-3 gives the whole variable domain EAGVTQFPSHSVIEKGQTVTLRCDPISGHDNLYWYRRVMGKEIKFLLHFVKESKQDESGMPNNRFLAERTGGTYSTLKVQPAELEDSGVYFCASSQMLPGLLADTQYFGPGTRLTVL.

The chain joins TRBV7-9 to TRBJ1-3; D is ambiguous. The CDR3 has 16 amino acids. The germline CDR1 and CDR2 sequences are SEHNR and FQNEAQ (reference sequence). The ends were cut back, 2 bases at V and 4 bases at J, with 15 bases in the middle. The CDR3 reads CASSLSLGMGGNTIYF. DNA for the CDR3: TGTGCCAGCAGCTTATCGCTAGGAATGGGGGGAAACACCATATATTTT.

In regard to this clone: The same CDR3 also results from other DNA sequences found in this sample. V is TRBV18 and J is TRBJ2-5; 8 bases are a match to TRBD1. This CDR3 has 14 amino acids. With 3 bases clipped from V and 1 base from J, the junction kept 1 base outside the gene matches. Per the germline V gene, CDR1 is KGHSH and CDR2 is LQKENI. The CDR3 region is CASSPDRAQETQYF. CDR3 nucleotide sequence: TGTGCCAGCTCACCGGACAGGGCCCAAGAGACCCAGTACTTC.

Only one count was recorded for this clone. The J gene is TRBJ2-1, the V gene TRBV7-6, with 10 nucleotides matching TRBD2. The V segment lost 5 bases and the J segment 8 bases; nucleotides outside the gene matches: 15. This CDR3 is 17 amino acids long. CDR1 is SGHVS, CDR2 FNYEAQ, per germline. This CDR3 is CASSPRGWSGRGDEQFF. CDR3 in DNA: TGTGCCAGCAGCCCCCGCGGGTGGAGCGGGAGGGGGGATGAGCAGTTCTTC. Together with reference TRBV7-6 and TRBJ2-1, the CDR3 gives the full variable domain: GAGVSQSPRYKVTKRGQDVALRCDPISGHVSLYWYRQALGQGPEFLTYFNYEAQQDKSGLPNDRFSAERPEGSISTLTIQRTEQRDSAMYRCASSPRGWSGRGDEQFFGPGTRLTVL.